This T cell receptor beta chain was sequenced for a study of CD8+ T cells in alopecia areata. On the study more broadly: At a dose of 5 to 10 mg twice daily, oral tofacitinib was given to treated patients.

RNA, once extracted, was reverse transcribed into cDNA for use as the sequencing template. Repertoires were generated with immunoSEQ multiplex PCR, while TCRdb's copy carries only in-frame clones and drops some. The sample carries approximately 160,000 clones, less than 80% recorded once. Documented treatment: oral pan-JAK inhibitor, 5-10 mg twice daily. CDR1 is MGHRA and CDR2 is YSYEKL in the germline V gene. The CDR3 is 13 amino acids. Trimming cost V 3 bases and J 3 bases, with 9 bases left between them. Findings and limits, study-wide: Among the 100 top clones, expanded CD8+ clones, like scalp clonality, were significantly decreased by tofacitinib.

On this clone itself: Its specificity is unknown.

The V gene is TRBV4-1, the J gene TRBJ2-7, with D unclear. The sequence derives from a human donor with alopecia areata. Material: CD4+ T cells sorted from blood, obtained at week 24, from a patient treated with tofacitinib. The CDR3: CASSHLLVYEQYF. The DNA for the CDR3 is TGCGCCAGCAGCCACTTACTCGTCTACGAGCAGTACTTC.